These T cell receptor beta chains were read from a single sample in a study of shared clonotypes between healthy human individuals. Libraries were prepared by immunoSEQ multiplex PCR; TCRdb keeps only in-frame clonotypes and omits some of them. The profile shows a few million clones, 85% to 95% of them singletons. The specimen was naive CD4+ T cells from PBMCs. Receptors were obtained from a man aged 18 to 30 in good health. Some clones in this sample may be carry-over from other donors' samples. Each CDR3 is given with its conserved first and last residue.

v_call: TRBV27
cdr3_length: 13
j_call: TRBJ1-2
cdr3_aa: CASSSRGLEGYTF

v_call: TRBV19
cdr3_length: 15
j_call: TRBJ1-1
cdr3_aa: CASSIGGTGTTEAFF

v_call: TRBV6-1
cdr3_length: 12
j_call: TRBJ2-3
cdr3_aa: CASTAAPDTQYF

v_call: TRBV4-1
cdr3_length: 17
j_call: TRBJ2-2
cdr3_aa: CASTRLAGAGNGGELFF

v_call: TRBV5-4
cdr3_length: 16
j_call: TRBJ2-1
cdr3_aa: CASSLVRREARHEQFF

v_call: TRBV2
cdr3_length: 15
j_call: TRBJ2-2
cdr3_aa: CASRGLAGATGELFF

v_call: TRBV6-5
cdr3_length: 15
j_call: TRBJ2-2
cdr3_aa: CASSYFKSGRRELFF

v_call: TRBV9
cdr3_length: 13
j_call: TRBJ2-1
cdr3_aa: CASSTLGVYEQFF

v_call: TRBV18
cdr3_length: 17
j_call: TRBJ2-5
cdr3_aa: CASSHSADRGQRETQYF

v_call: TRBV28
cdr3_length: 12
j_call: TRBJ1-4
cdr3_aa: CASSSSGEKLFF

v_call: TRBV10-3
cdr3_length: 11
j_call: TRBJ2-1
cdr3_aa: CAISGGDEQFF

v_call: TRBV19
cdr3_length: 13
j_call: TRBJ2-7
cdr3_aa: CASSISGAYEQYF

v_call: TRBV5-1
cdr3_length: 15
j_call: TRBJ2-1
cdr3_aa: CASSFSGVSYNEQFF

v_call: TRBV21-1
cdr3_length: 17
j_call: TRBJ1-5
cdr3_aa: CASALWGTVTGLQPQHF

v_call: TRBV19
cdr3_length: 15
j_call: TRBJ2-7
cdr3_aa: CASRAGRTTYEEQYF

v_call: TRBV28
cdr3_length: 13
j_call: TRBJ2-7
cdr3_aa: CASSLLSTYEQYF

v_call: TRBV15
cdr3_length: 13
j_call: TRBJ1-1
cdr3_aa: CATSRRADTEAFF

v_call: TRBV5-1
cdr3_length: 17
j_call: TRBJ2-7
cdr3_aa: CASSNPRGGTSRGEQYF

v_call: TRBV27
cdr3_length: 13
j_call: TRBJ2-7
cdr3_aa: CASSLGRIYEQYF

v_call: TRBV7-3
cdr3_length: 16
j_call: TRBJ2-2
cdr3_aa: CASSPRRAGTGGELFF

v_call: TRBV4-3
cdr3_length: 15
j_call: TRBJ2-1
cdr3_aa: CASSRNRVPYNEQFF

v_call: TRBV28
cdr3_length: 15
j_call: TRBJ1-2
cdr3_aa: CASSSPRGADYGYTF

v_call: TRBV4-1
cdr3_length: 15
j_call: TRBJ2-1
cdr3_aa: CASSQDSGRRNEQFF

v_call: TRBV6-6
cdr3_length: 14
j_call: TRBJ2-7
cdr3_aa: CASSYRGRLGEQYF

v_call: TRBV6-5
cdr3_length: 14
j_call: TRBJ2-7
cdr3_aa: CASARRSGPLEQYF

v_call: TRBV19
cdr3_length: 15
j_call: TRBJ2-3
cdr3_aa: CASSIASARTDTQYF

v_call: TRBV28
cdr3_length: 15
j_call: TRBJ2-5
cdr3_aa: CASSTPGGSQETQYF

v_call: TRBV28
cdr3_length: 13
j_call: TRBJ2-7
cdr3_aa: CASSPPAAYEQYF

v_call: TRBV7-8
cdr3_length: 15
j_call: TRBJ1-1
cdr3_aa: CASSLVGQGSTEAFF

v_call: TRBV5-1
cdr3_length: 15
j_call: TRBJ2-5
cdr3_aa: CASKNSAVAEETQYF

v_call: TRBV7-9
cdr3_length: 16
j_call: TRBJ2-1
cdr3_aa: CASSLTSGRPTGEQFF

v_call: TRBV5-1
cdr3_length: 12
j_call: TRBJ2-2
cdr3_aa: CASGKGTGELFF

v_call: TRBV7-3
cdr3_length: 15
j_call: TRBJ2-1
cdr3_aa: CASSLVEAGRNEQFF

v_call: TRBV14
cdr3_length: 16
j_call: TRBJ2-1
cdr3_aa: CASSQLRGFGDNEQFF

v_call: TRBV11-3
cdr3_length: 14
j_call: TRBJ2-3
cdr3_aa: CASSLDRDTDTQYF

v_call: TRBV29-1
cdr3_length: 14
j_call: TRBJ2-7
cdr3_aa: CSVGGRTGSYEQYF

v_call: TRBV18
cdr3_length: 15
j_call: TRBJ1-1
cdr3_aa: CAITRETGMNTEAFF

v_call: TRBV11-2
cdr3_length: 15
j_call: TRBJ1-1
cdr3_aa: CASSKRLDSYTEAFF

v_call: TRBV10-1
cdr3_length: 16
j_call: TRBJ2-7
cdr3_aa: CASWYVLGGRSYEQYF

v_call: TRBV5-1
cdr3_length: 19
j_call: TRBJ1-6
cdr3_aa: CASSLLGASSGSYNSPLHF

v_call: TRBV5-4
cdr3_length: 16
j_call: TRBJ1-2
cdr3_aa: CASSLDGRRVNYGYTF

v_call: TRBV28
cdr3_length: 15
j_call: TRBJ1-5
cdr3_aa: CASSFRARPQGPWHF

v_call: TRBV19
cdr3_length: 15
j_call: TRBJ2-6
cdr3_aa: CASGALRSGANVLTF

v_call: TRBV4-3
cdr3_length: 15
j_call: TRBJ1-2
cdr3_aa: CASSLWDRGGRGYTF

v_call: TRBV11-3
cdr3_length: 16
j_call: TRBJ2-3
cdr3_aa: CASSLGSSGSTDTQYF